The rows below give T cell receptor beta chains drawn from one sample of a study of monozygotic twins with inflammatory bowel disease. TCRdb re-called the 5' RACE reads; every CDR3 protein appears as one record, without DNA. The repertoire table contains about 300,000 distinct CDR3 sequences. Sequencing used blood. These receptors all stem from a human donor with ulcerative colitis or Crohn's disease, or a healthy co-twin of an affected twin (not recorded which). The CDR3 runs from the conserved cysteine through the conserved F or W.

j_call: TRBJ2-7
v_call: TRBV9
cdr3_aa: CASGNLYEQYF

j_call: TRBJ2-7
v_call: TRBV7-9
cdr3_aa: CASSLEGTGDEQYF

j_call: TRBJ1-1
v_call: TRBV29-1
cdr3_aa: CSVDLTGEGLDTEAFF

j_call: TRBJ2-2
v_call: TRBV5-5
cdr3_aa: CASSLATNTGELFF

j_call: TRBJ2-5
v_call: TRBV24-1
cdr3_aa: CATSDSGWEETQYF

j_call: TRBJ1-1
v_call: TRBV12-3/TRBV12-4
cdr3_aa: CASRSTMNTEAFF

j_call: TRBJ1-5
v_call: TRBV19
cdr3_aa: CASSIIPGSNQPQHF

j_call: TRBJ1-2
v_call: TRBV15
cdr3_aa: CATSRRGQGYGYTF

j_call: TRBJ2-7
v_call: TRBV7-2
cdr3_aa: CASSPTSGSTYEQYF

j_call: TRBJ2-1
v_call: TRBV18
cdr3_aa: CASSPERGLGNEQFF

j_call: TRBJ2-4
v_call: TRBV10-1
cdr3_aa: CASSEDRRNIQYF

j_call: TRBJ1-1
v_call: TRBV28
cdr3_aa: CASSLPQKNTEAFF

j_call: TRBJ2-7
v_call: TRBV30
cdr3_aa: CAWTGTRRHEQYF

j_call: TRBJ2-3
v_call: TRBV6-1
cdr3_aa: CASSTTGLSDTQYF

j_call: TRBJ2-3
v_call: TRBV7-2
cdr3_aa: CASSQGTGGITQYF

j_call: TRBJ2-4
v_call: TRBV15
cdr3_aa: CATSRESSGFNIAKNIQYF

j_call: TRBJ2-4
v_call: TRBV24-1
cdr3_aa: CATSDSRQGGNIQYF

j_call: TRBJ1-1
v_call: TRBV7-9
cdr3_aa: CASSLRGQADTEAFF

j_call: TRBJ1-5
v_call: TRBV20-1
cdr3_aa: CSAFGQASNQPQHF

j_call: TRBJ2-3
v_call: TRBV5-1
cdr3_aa: CASTLGPSTDTQYF

j_call: TRBJ2-1
v_call: TRBV2
cdr3_aa: CASSSAGPRYNEQFF

j_call: TRBJ1-3
v_call: TRBV29-1
cdr3_aa: CSVSDSHSGNTIYF

j_call: TRBJ1-4
v_call: TRBV7-9
cdr3_aa: CASRPTGGSFEKLFF

j_call: TRBJ2-3
v_call: TRBV12-3/TRBV12-4
cdr3_aa: CASRLAGGLDTQYF

j_call: TRBJ1-1
v_call: TRBV20-1
cdr3_aa: CSARGRDMRRNTEAFF

j_call: TRBJ1-2
v_call: TRBV28
cdr3_aa: CASSQATSGARNYGYTF

j_call: TRBJ1-1
v_call: TRBV9
cdr3_aa: CASSLLRENTEAFF

j_call: TRBJ2-7
v_call: TRBV5-1
cdr3_aa: CASSFNSGGYEQYF

j_call: TRBJ1-5
v_call: TRBV12-3/TRBV12-4
cdr3_aa: CASSFGIAGQPQHF

j_call: TRBJ1-3
v_call: TRBV28
cdr3_aa: CASSTDGGLNGNTIYF

j_call: TRBJ2-5
v_call: TRBV28
cdr3_aa: CASSFGYQETQYF

j_call: TRBJ2-5
v_call: TRBV18
cdr3_aa: CASSPLLGTQYF

j_call: TRBJ2-7
v_call: TRBV12-3/TRBV12-4
cdr3_aa: CASSLLGTGGYEQYF

j_call: TRBJ1-3
v_call: TRBV3-1
cdr3_aa: CASSPQQGGGNTIYF

j_call: TRBJ1-5
v_call: TRBV4-2
cdr3_aa: CASSHGGQSDQPQHF

j_call: TRBJ2-7
v_call: TRBV30
cdr3_aa: CAWRGSVRNEQYF

j_call: TRBJ2-1
v_call: TRBV7-2
cdr3_aa: CASSFNPNNEQFF

j_call: TRBJ2-4
v_call: TRBV12-3/TRBV12-4
cdr3_aa: CASSTTGMPNIQYF

j_call: TRBJ1-6
v_call: TRBV27
cdr3_aa: CASRSLGARNSPLHF

j_call: TRBJ1-5
v_call: TRBV10-3
cdr3_aa: CAITDRENQPQHF

j_call: TRBJ1-5
v_call: TRBV12-3/TRBV12-4
cdr3_aa: CASRDRASNQPQHF

j_call: TRBJ2-1
v_call: TRBV12-3/TRBV12-4
cdr3_aa: CASSLQAYNEQFF

j_call: TRBJ2-7
v_call: TRBV5-1
cdr3_aa: CASSVGLAGALFSYEQYF

j_call: TRBJ2-1
v_call: TRBV6-2/TRBV6-3
cdr3_aa: CASRQFNEQFF

j_call: TRBJ1-1
v_call: TRBV6-2/TRBV6-3
cdr3_aa: CASSYSVNTEAFF

j_call: TRBJ2-7
v_call: TRBV20-1
cdr3_aa: CSAAALTRGEQYF

j_call: TRBJ1-1
v_call: TRBV5-1
cdr3_aa: CASSYQGGLTEAFF

j_call: TRBJ2-7
v_call: TRBV20-1
cdr3_aa: CSARKGGEQYF

j_call: TRBJ2-5
v_call: TRBV5-5
cdr3_aa: CASSVHGTEQETQYF

j_call: TRBJ2-2
v_call: TRBV28
cdr3_aa: CASSSPVVGELFF

j_call: TRBJ2-4
v_call: TRBV20-1
cdr3_aa: CSARGGQGVYAKNIQYF

j_call: TRBJ2-5
v_call: TRBV5-1
cdr3_aa: CASSSSTTLASGETQYF

j_call: TRBJ2-5
v_call: TRBV6-1
cdr3_aa: CASSRLGTQETQYF

j_call: TRBJ1-5
v_call: TRBV7-8
cdr3_aa: CASSLGVTYSNQPQHF